A selection of T cell receptor beta chains follows, all from one sample in a study of cytomegalovirus exposure and HLA in healthy donors. Produced via immunoSEQ multiplex PCR; TCRdb's table is partial and in-frame only. The sample holds roughly 90,000 clones, about 73% seen once. Material: PBMCs. All receptors derive from a woman aged 40 to 50 in good health and CMV-seropositive. Both conserved end residues are part of each CDR3. A D gene is named only where the DNA matches it firmly. Clone size, where shown, is once, few, many, or a class for clones that have expanded.

v_call	d_call	j_call	clone_size	cdr3_nt	cdr3_aa
TRBV2	.	TRBJ1-6	.	TGTGCCAGCAGCCCTCGGAGTAATTCACCCCTCCACTTT	CASSPRSNSPLHF
TRBV18	TRBD1	TRBJ2-1	.	TGTGCCAGCTCACTGCAGGGGGTTTACAATGAGCAGTTCTTC	CASSLQGVYNEQFF
TRBV15	TRBD1	TRBJ1-1	.	TGTGCCACCAGTGACGGACAGGGCATGAACACTGAAGCTTTCTTT	CATSDGQGMNTEAFF
TRBV6-1	.	TRBJ2-1	.	TGTGCCAGCAGTGGGTTTCAGCGGAGCAGCTCCTACAATGAGCAGTTCTTC	CASSGFQRSSSYNEQFF
TRBV2	.	TRBJ2-1	.	TGTGCCAGCAGTGGGATGGGACTTGCCGATGAGCAGTTCTTC	CASSGMGLADEQFF
TRBV5-4	.	TRBJ1-3	.	TGTGCCAGCAGCTTGGGTCCGTCTGGAAACACCATATATTTT	CASSLGPSGNTIYF
TRBV6-5	TRBD2	TRBJ2-3	.	TGTGCCAGCAGTCTCGGGACTAGTACTTATTTT	CASSLGTSTYF
TRBV27	TRBD1	TRBJ1-5	.	TGTGCCAGCAGTTCACAGGGGGGAGGTCAGCCCCAGCATTTT	CASSSQGGGQPQHF
TRBV7-9	TRBD1	TRBJ2-7	.	TGTGCCAGCAGTCCCGGACAGGGGAACTACGAGCAGTACTTC	CASSPGQGNYEQYF
TRBV5-1	.	TRBJ1-1	.	TGCGCCAGCAGCTTGGATCCCGGGGGCACTGAAGCTTTCTTT	CASSLDPGGTEAFF
TRBV13	.	TRBJ1-3	once	TGTGCCAGCAGCGGAACAGCTGGAAACACCATATATTTT	CASSGTAGNTIYF
TRBV9	.	TRBJ1-1	medium-sized	TGTGCCAGCTCTTCGGTTATGAACACTGAAGCTTTCTTT	CASSSVMNTEAFF
TRBV7-4	TRBD1	TRBJ1-6	.	TGTGCCAGCAGCTTAGGGGGACAGTGGGATTCACCCCTCCACTTT	CASSLGGQWDSPLHF
TRBV5-6	TRBD1	TRBJ2-7	.	TGTGCCAGCAGCTTTAACAGGGGGGACGAGCAGTACTTC	CASSFNRGDEQYF
TRBV27	.	TRBJ1-4	.	TGTGCCAGCAGTCGAGCAGGGGTCAATGAAAAACTGTTTTTT	CASSRAGVNEKLFF
TRBV9	TRBD2	TRBJ2-7	.	TGTGCCAGCAGCGTAGAGGCGGGAGGGTCCTACGAGCAGTACTTC	CASSVEAGGSYEQYF
TRBV25-1	.	TRBJ1-1	few	TGTGCCAGCAGTGACGGGGGTGTGGACACTGACGCTTTCTTT	CASSDGGVDTDAFF
TRBV6-1	.	TRBJ1-3	.	TGTGCCGGAGACTCGACGGGTTCTGGAAACACCATATATTTT	CAGDSTGSGNTIYF
TRBV11-3	.	TRBJ1-1	.	TGTGCCAGCAGCTTCGCTTCAGTGAACACTGAAGCTTTCTTT	CASSFASVNTEAFF
TRBV29-1	TRBD2	TRBJ2-1	.	TGCAGCACCCGTTGGCTAGCGGGAGATTTGGAGTTCTTC	CSTRWLAGDLEFF
TRBV27	.	TRBJ2-4	.	TGTGCCAGCAGTTGGAATAGCGGAAACATTCAGTACTTC	CASSWNSGNIQYF
TRBV2	TRBD2	TRBJ2-2	medium-sized	TGTGCCAGCTGCTTGGGAGCGGGAGAGCCCGGGGAGCTGTTTTTT	CASCLGAGEPGELFF
TRBV13	.	TRBJ2-1	few	TGTGCCAGCAGCTTAAGAGCCTCCGGGAGTATAGCCTACAATGAGCAGTTCTTC	CASSLRASGSIAYNEQFF
TRBV5-4	TRBD2	TRBJ2-1	.	TGTGCCAGCAGCGGAGGGACTAGCGGGAGCTGGGAGCAGTTCTTC	CASSGGTSGSWEQFF